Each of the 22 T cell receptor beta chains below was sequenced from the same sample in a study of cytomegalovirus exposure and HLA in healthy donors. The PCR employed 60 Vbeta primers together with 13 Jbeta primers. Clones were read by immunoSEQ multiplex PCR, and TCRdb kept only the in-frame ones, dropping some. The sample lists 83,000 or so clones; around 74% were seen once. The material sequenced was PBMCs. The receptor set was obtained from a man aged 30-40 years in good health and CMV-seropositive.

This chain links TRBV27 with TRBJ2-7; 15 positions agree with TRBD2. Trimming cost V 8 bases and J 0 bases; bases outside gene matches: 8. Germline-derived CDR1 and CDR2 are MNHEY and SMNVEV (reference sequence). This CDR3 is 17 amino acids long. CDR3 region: CASSSGLAGGSSYEQYF. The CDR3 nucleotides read TGTGCCAGCTCCTCAGGACTAGCGGGGGGGAGCTCCTACGAGCAGTACTTC.

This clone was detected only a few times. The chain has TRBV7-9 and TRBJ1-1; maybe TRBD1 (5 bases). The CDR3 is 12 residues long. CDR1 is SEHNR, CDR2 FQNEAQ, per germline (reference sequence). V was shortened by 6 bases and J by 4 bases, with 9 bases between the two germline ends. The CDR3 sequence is CASSRGGTEAFF. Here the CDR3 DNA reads TGTGCCAGCAGTAGGGGTGGCACTGAAGCTTTCTTT.

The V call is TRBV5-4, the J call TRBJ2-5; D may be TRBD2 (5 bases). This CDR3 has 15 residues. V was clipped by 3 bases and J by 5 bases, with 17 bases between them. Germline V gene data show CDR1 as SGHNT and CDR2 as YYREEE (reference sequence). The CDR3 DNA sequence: TGTGCCAGCAGCTACCGCACGCTCCGCGGGGAGACCCAGTACTTC. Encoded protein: CASSYRTLRGETQYF.

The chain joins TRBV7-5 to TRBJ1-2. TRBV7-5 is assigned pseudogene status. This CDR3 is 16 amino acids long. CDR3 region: CARSLAHRGTNYGYTF. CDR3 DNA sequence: TGTGCCAGAAGCTTAGCTCACCGGGGGACTAACTATGGCTACACCTTC.

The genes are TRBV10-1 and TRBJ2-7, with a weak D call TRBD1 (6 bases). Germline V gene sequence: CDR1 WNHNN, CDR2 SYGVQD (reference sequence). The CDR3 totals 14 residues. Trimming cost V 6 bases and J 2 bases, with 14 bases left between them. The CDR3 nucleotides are TGCGCCAGCAGGGGACACCCGCGACCCTACGAGCAGTACTTC. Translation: CASRGHPRPYEQYF.

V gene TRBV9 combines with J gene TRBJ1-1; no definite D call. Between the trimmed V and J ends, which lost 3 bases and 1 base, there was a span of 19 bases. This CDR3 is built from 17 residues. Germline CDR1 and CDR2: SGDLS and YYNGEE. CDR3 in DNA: TGTGCCAGCAGCGCCGAATGGGGAGGGCAGAAGAACACTGAAGCTTTCTTT. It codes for CASSAEWGGQKNTEAFF. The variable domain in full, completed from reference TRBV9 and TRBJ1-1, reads DSGVTQTPKHLITATGQRVTLRCSPRSGDLSVYWYQQSLDQGLQFLIQYYNGEERAKGNILERFSAQQFPDLHSELNLSSLELGDSALYFCASSAEWGGQKNTEAFFGQGTRLTVV.

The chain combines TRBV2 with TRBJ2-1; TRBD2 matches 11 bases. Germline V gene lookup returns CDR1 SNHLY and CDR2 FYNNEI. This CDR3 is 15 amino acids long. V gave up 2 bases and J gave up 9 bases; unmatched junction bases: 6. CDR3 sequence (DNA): TGTGCCAGCAGTGAATTAGCGGGGGGGCCAATTGAGCAGTTCTTC. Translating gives CASSELAGGPIEQFF.

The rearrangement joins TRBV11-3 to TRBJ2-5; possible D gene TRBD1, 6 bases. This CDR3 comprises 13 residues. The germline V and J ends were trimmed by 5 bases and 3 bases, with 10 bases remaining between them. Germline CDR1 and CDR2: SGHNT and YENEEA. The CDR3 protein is CASSRTGKETQYF. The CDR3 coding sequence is TGTGCCAGCAGCCGAACAGGGAAAGAGACCCAGTACTTC.

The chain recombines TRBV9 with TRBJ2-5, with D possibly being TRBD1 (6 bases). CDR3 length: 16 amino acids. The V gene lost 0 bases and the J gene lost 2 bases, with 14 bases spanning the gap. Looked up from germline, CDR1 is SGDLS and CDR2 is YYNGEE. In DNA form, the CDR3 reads TGTGCCAGCAGCGTAGGGCCAGGGGTCTTACAAGAGACCCAGTACTTC. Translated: CASSVGPGVLQETQYF.

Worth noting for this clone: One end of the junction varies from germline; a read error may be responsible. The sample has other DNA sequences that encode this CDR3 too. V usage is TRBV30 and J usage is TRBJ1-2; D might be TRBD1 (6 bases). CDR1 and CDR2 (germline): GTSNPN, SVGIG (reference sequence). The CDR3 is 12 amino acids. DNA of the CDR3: TGCGCCTGCCCACAGGGAATAGGTGGCTACACCTTC. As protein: CACPQGIGGYTF.

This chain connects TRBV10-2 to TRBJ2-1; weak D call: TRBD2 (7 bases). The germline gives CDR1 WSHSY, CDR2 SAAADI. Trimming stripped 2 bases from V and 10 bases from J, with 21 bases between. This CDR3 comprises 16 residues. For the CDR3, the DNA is TGCGCCAGCAGTGAGCCCGGACTAGGGGGGGAAGGGGAGCAGTTCTTC. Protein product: CASSEPGLGGEGEQFF.

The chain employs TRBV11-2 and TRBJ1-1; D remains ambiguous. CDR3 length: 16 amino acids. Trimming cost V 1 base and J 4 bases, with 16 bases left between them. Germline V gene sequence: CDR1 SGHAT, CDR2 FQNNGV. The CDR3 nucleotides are TGTGCCAGCAGCTTAGTTCTCGGGGTTGCAGCCACTGAAGCTTTCTTT. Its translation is CASSLVLGVAATEAFF.

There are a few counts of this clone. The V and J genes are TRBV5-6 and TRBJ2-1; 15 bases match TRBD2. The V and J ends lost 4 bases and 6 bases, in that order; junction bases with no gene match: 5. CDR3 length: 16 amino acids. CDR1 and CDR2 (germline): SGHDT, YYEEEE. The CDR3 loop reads CASSGAGLAGGNEQFF. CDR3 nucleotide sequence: TGTGCCAGCAGCGGCGCGGGACTAGCGGGGGGCAATGAGCAGTTCTTC.

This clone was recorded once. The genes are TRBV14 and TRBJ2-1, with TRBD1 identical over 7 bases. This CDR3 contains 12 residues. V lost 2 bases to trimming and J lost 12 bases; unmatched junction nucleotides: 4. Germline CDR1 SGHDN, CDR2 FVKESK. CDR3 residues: CASSQSRGLQFF. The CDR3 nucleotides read TGTGCCAGCAGCCAATCTAGGGGGCTGCAGTTCTTC.

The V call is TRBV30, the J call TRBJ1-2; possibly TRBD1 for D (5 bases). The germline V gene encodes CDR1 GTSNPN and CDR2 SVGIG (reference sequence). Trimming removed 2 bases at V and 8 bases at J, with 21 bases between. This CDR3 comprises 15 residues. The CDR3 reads CAWSFAGQGPLGYTF. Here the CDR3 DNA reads TGTGCCTGGAGTTTTGCAGGACAAGGGCCGTTAGGCTACACCTTC.

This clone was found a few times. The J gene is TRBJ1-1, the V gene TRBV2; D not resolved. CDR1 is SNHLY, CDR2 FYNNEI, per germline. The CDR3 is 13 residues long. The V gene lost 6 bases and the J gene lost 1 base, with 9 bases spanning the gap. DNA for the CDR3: TGTGCCAGCAGGACACGGGAGAACACTGAAGCTTTCTTT. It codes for CASRTRENTEAFF.

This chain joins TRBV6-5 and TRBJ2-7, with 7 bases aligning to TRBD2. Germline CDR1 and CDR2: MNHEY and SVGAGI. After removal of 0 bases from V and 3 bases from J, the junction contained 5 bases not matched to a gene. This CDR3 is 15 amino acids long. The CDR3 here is CASSYSTSLYYEQYF. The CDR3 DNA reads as TGTGCCAGCAGTTACTCGACTAGCCTATACTACGAGCAGTACTTC.

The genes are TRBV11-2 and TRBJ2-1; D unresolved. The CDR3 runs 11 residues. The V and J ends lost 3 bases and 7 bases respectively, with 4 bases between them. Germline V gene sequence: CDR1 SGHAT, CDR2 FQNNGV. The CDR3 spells CASSFINEQFF. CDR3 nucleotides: TGTGCCAGCAGCTTTATAAATGAGCAGTTCTTC.

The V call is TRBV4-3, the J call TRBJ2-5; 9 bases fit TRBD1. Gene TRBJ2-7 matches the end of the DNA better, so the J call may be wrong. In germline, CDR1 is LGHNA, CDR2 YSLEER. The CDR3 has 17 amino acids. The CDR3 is CASSQELSDRGFYEQYF. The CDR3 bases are TGCGCCAGCAGCCAAGAGCTGTCGGACAGGGGCTTCTACGAGCAGTACTTC.

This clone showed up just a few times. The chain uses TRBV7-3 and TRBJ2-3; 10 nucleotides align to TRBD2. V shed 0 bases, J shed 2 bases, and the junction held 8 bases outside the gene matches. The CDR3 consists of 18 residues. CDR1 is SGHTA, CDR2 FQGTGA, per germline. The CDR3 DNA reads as TGTGCCAGCAGCTTAACGTCGAGCGGGGGGGCAAACACAGATACGCAGTATTTT. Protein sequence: CASSLTSSGGANTDTQYF.

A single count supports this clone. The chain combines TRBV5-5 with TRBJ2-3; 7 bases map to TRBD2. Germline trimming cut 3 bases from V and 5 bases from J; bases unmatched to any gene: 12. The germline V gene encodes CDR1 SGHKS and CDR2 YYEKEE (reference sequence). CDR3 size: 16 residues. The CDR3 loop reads CASSSGLAASGDTQYF. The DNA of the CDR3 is TGTGCCAGCAGCTCAGGGCTAGCGGCTTCCGGAGATACGCAGTATTTT.

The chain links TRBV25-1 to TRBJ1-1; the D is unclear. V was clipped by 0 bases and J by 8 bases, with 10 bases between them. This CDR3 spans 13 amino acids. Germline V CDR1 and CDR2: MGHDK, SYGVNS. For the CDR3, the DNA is TGTGCCAGCAGTGAATATTTGGCGGGCGAAGCTTTCTTT. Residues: CASSEYLAGEAFF.